The 18 T cell receptor beta chains reported below all come from one sample, sequenced in a study of CD8 T cells in ankylosing spondylitis. Regarding the study as a whole: Among TCR beta sequences, a motif of roughly 8 highly homologous variants appeared characteristic of ankylosing spondylitis blood.

These TCRs' antigens remain unknown. TCRdb processed the 5' RACE reads anew with MiXCR; each CDR3 protein has one entry. The sample has 470,000 or so distinct CDR3 sequences; 26% are singletons. The sequencing sample was made of blood, either unsorted or a sorted T cell fraction (not recorded which). These receptors all come from a male donor with ankylosing spondylitis.

This clonotype was detected a few times. This chain uses TRBV7-8 with TRBJ1-4; D is possibly TRBD1 (5 bases). The CDR3 is 15 residues long. Germline CDR1 is SGHVS and CDR2 is FQNEAQ. Trimming took off 5 bases at V and 13 bases at J, with 23 bases between the two ends. DNA of the CDR3: TGTGCCAGCAGCGCCGGGGGGAGGGGAGGCGAGAGACTGTTTTTT. Its translation: CASSAGGRGGERLFF.

This clonotype was seen a few times. The chain joins TRBV21-1 to TRBJ2-7; the table's D call, TRBD1, has no DNA check behind it. TRBV21-1 is flagged as a pseudogene. The CDR3 totals 15 residues. The CDR3: CASTQGGGLNYEQYF. DNA for the CDR3: TGTGCCAGCACCCAAGGGGGGGGTTTAAACTACGAGCAGTACTTC.

This clonotype was seen a handful of times. The gene calls are TRBV20-1 and TRBJ2-5; 16 nucleotides match TRBD2. CDR3 length: 19 residues. Trimming at V came to 1 base and at J to 4 bases, leaving 12 bases not matched to a gene. Germline CDR1 and CDR2: DFQATT and SNEGSKA (reference sequence). CDR3 DNA sequence: TGCAGTGCTAGAGGCAAACCGGGACTAGCGGGAGGGGTAGGAGAGACCCAGTACTTC. This sequence encodes CSARGKPGLAGGVGETQYF.

The genes are TRBV7-8 and TRBJ1-1; a possible D gene is TRBD1 (5 bases). The V gene lost 5 bases and the J gene lost 6 bases, with 10 bases spanning the gap. Germline loops: CDR1 SGHVS, CDR2 FQNEAQ. There are 12 residues in the CDR3. The CDR3 protein is CASSPWGPEAFF. CDR3 nucleotide sequence: TGTGCCAGCAGCCCATGGGGCCCTGAAGCTTTCTTT.

This clonotype was found a few times. This chain joins TRBV10-3 and TRBJ2-1; TRBD2 matches 7 bases. J gave up 12 bases and V 0 bases, and 5 bases lay outside the gene matches. The CDR3 is made up of 13 amino acids. Germline V CDR1 and CDR2: ENHRY, SYGVKD. CDR3 coding DNA: TGTGCCATCAGTGAGTCCCTAGCGGAGTGGCAGTTCTTC. Translation gives CAISESLAEWQFF.

The rearrangement links TRBV20-1 to TRBJ2-3, with D maybe TRBD2 (5 bases). The CDR3 has 14 amino acids. Trimming left V 5 bases short and J 2 bases short, with 14 bases between. Germline values: CDR1 DFQATT, CDR2 SNEGSKA (reference sequence). The CDR3 here is CSAPTRAATDTQYF. CDR3 coding DNA: TGCAGTGCTCCGACTCGAGCGGCCACAGATACGCAGTATTTT.

This chain links TRBV15 with TRBJ1-1, with D hard to call. The CDR3 length is 14 residues. Germline V gene data show CDR1 as LNHNV and CDR2 as YYDKDF (reference sequence). Deletions cut 3 bases from V and 1 base from J, with 9 bases between. The CDR3 bases are TGTGCCACCAGCAGGCGGGGTAGGAACACTGAAGCTTTCTTT. Amino acid sequence: CATSRRGRNTEAFF.

This clonotype occurred a few times. V and J are TRBV7-8 and TRBJ2-5, with TRBD2 matching 9 bases. The length of the CDR3 is 14 residues. Germline V CDR1 and CDR2: SGHVS, FQNEAQ. The trim removed 4 bases at V and 0 bases at J, leaving 0 bases unmatched. The CDR3 reads CASSSSGNQETQYF. The CDR3 DNA follows: TGTGCCAGCAGCTCTAGCGGGAACCAAGAGACCCAGTACTTC. Full variable domain (missing parts from reference TRBV7-8 and TRBJ2-5): GAGVSQSPRYKVAKRGQDVALRCDPISGHVSLFWYQQALGQGPEFLTYFQNEAQLDKSGLPSDRFFAERPEGSVSTLKIQRTQQEDSAVYLCASSSSGNQETQYFGPGTRLLVL.

The table lists this clonotype with a few counts. The gene calls are TRBV5-1 and TRBJ1-1; a possible D gene is TRBD1 (5 bases). This CDR3 is 14 amino acids long. V was cut by 0 bases and J by 7 bases, with 13 bases left in between. Germline V gene sequence: CDR1 SGHRS, CDR2 YFSETQ. The CDR3 DNA follows: TGCGCCAGCAGCTTGGAAGGCAGGGACGGTGAAGCTTTCTTT. The encoded protein is CASSLEGRDGEAFF.

This clonotype was found a few times. V is TRBV5-1 and J is TRBJ1-2; no clear D. This CDR3 has 13 amino acids. Germline V gene lookup returns CDR1 SGHRS and CDR2 YFSETQ. The V and J ends lost 2 bases and 6 bases respectively, with 11 bases between them. The CDR3 nucleotides read TGCGCCAGCAGCTTAATTCCGGCGGATGGCTACACCTTC. It translates to CASSLIPADGYTF.

In its sample, this clonotype was seen a few times. The rearrangement joins TRBV5-1 to TRBJ1-1; D remains ambiguous. This CDR3 spans 13 amino acids. V lost 3 bases and J lost 5, with 11 bases in between. The germline gives CDR1 SGHRS, CDR2 YFSETQ. The DNA for the CDR3 is TGCGCCAGCAGCTCCCTCCCGGGGACTGAAGCTTTCTTT. Protein: CASSSLPGTEAFF.

In its sample, this clonotype was seen many times. J is TRBJ2-4 and V is TRBV10-3; TRBD1 matches 7 bases. Germline loops: CDR1 ENHRY, CDR2 SYGVKD. The ends lost 0 bases at V and 2 bases at J; junction bases unmatched: 4. The CDR3 consists of 16 residues. The CDR3 bases are TGTGCCATCAGTGAGTCGTCAGGGGGATCCAAAAACATTCAGTACTTC. Its protein product is CAISESSGGSKNIQYF.

The chain recombines TRBV29-1 with TRBJ2-1; 8 positions agree with TRBD2. CDR3 length equals 13 residues. CDR1 and CDR2 (germline): SQVTM, ANQGSEA. Germline trimming cut 7 bases from V and 6 bases from J; bases unmatched to any gene: 8. The CDR3 sequence is CSAAGTRGNEQFF. In DNA form, the CDR3 reads TGCAGCGCAGCCGGGACTAGGGGCAATGAGCAGTTCTTC.

This chain connects TRBV12-3 or TRBV12-4 to TRBJ2-2; TRBD2 matches 8 bases. The CDR3 has 17 residues. The junction had 13 bases not matched to a gene; V was cut back by 6 bases and J by 4 bases. CDR3 region: CASRRFSGTSGTGELFF. Written as DNA, the CDR3 is TGTGCCAGCAGACGATTTAGCGGGACCTCGGGCACCGGGGAGCTGTTTTTT.

The chain is built from TRBV11-2 and TRBJ2-6; 11 bases match TRBD1. J lost 0 bases, V lost 1 base, and 2 bases had no gene match. The V gene's germline CDR1 is SGHAT and CDR2 FQNNGV. The CDR3 totals 18 residues. The CDR3: CASSLGTGGVSGANVLTF. The CDR3 nucleotides read TGTGCCAGCAGCTTAGGGACAGGGGGCGTCTCTGGGGCCAACGTCCTGACTTTC.

This clonotype was seen a few times. The chain has TRBV2 and TRBJ2-3; D not certain. The CDR3 is 13 residues long. Between the trimmed V and J ends, which lost 8 bases and 1 base, there was a span of 10 bases. Germline values: CDR1 SNHLY, CDR2 FYNNEI. The chain's CDR3 is CASAGRGTDTQYF. For the CDR3, the DNA is TGTGCCAGCGCAGGACGAGGCACAGATACGCAGTATTTT.

This sequence joins TRBV29-1 and TRBJ2-5, with 9 bases matching TRBD1. The CDR3 is 14 residues long. Germline V gene sequence: CDR1 SQVTM, CDR2 ANQGSEA. Trimming at V came to 6 bases and at J to 2 bases, leaving 7 bases not matched to a gene. Written as DNA, the CDR3 is TGCAGCGTGGGAGCCGACAGGGGGCAAGAGACCCAGTACTTC. It yields the protein CSVGADRGQETQYF. The full variable domain, completed using reference TRBV29-1 and TRBJ2-5, is SAVISQKPSRDICQRGTSLTIQCQVDSQVTMMFWYRQQPGQSLTLIATANQGSEATYESGFVIDKFPISRPNLTFSTLTVSNMSPEDSSIYLCSVGADRGQETQYFGPGTRLLVL.

This clonotype was seen a few times. The chain is built from TRBV12-3 or TRBV12-4 and TRBJ2-3, with 8 nucleotides matching TRBD1. This CDR3 has 17 residues. V was pared by 3 bases and J by 4 bases, with 12 bases of the junction left unmatched. This CDR3 reads CASSFGRRTGWADTQYF. The CDR3 region has the DNA TGTGCCAGCAGTTTTGGTCGTCGGACAGGGTGGGCAGATACGCAGTATTTT.